The rows below give T cell receptor beta chains drawn from one sample of a study of blood T cell repertoires in COVID-19. Only in-frame clones appear in the TCRdb table, and some are missing; sequencing was by immunoSEQ multiplex PCR. The sample shows tens of thousands of clones, approximately 83% of them seen only once. The sample comprised peripheral blood. The receptors derive from a woman in her fifties or sixties with acute or convalescent COVID-19. Both conserved end residues are part of each CDR3. The D gene is left open where the match is weak. Part of the rows lack a size; the others show once, few, many or a class for expanded clones.

J	V	size	D	CDR3	DNA
TRBJ2-7	TRBV5-5	few	.	CASSSRGGVGTYEQYF	TGTGCCAGCAGCTCCAGGGGAGGGGTAGGAACCTACGAGCAGTACTTC
TRBJ1-6	TRBV27	.	.	CASSLLGAGNSPLHF	TGTGCCAGCAGTTTACTGGGGGCTGGCAATTCACCCCTCCACTTT
TRBJ1-1	TRBV12-5	.	TRBD1	CASGPRDRAEPFF	TGTGCTAGTGGTCCCCGGGACAGGGCCGAGCCTTTCTTT
TRBJ1-2	TRBV5-1	.	.	CASSPSVGRADYGYTF	TGCGCCAGCAGTCCTAGTGTGGGCAGGGCGGACTATGGCTACACCTTC
TRBJ1-5	TRBV5-8	.	.	CASSPLGQSGASNQPQHF	TGTGCCAGCAGCCCCCTAGGACAGTCTGGGGCTAGCAATCAGCCCCAGCATTTT
TRBJ2-2	TRBV27	.	.	CASSLGPNTGELFF	TGTGCCAGCAGTTTAGGGCCCAACACCGGGGAGCTGTTTTTT
TRBJ1-6	TRBV2	medium-sized	.	CATRRDRLNSPLHF	TGTGCCACCCGCAGAGACAGACTTAATTCACCCCTCCACTTT
TRBJ2-1	TRBV4-1	.	TRBD2	CASSSRLAGALSYNEQFF	TGCGCCAGCAGCTCCAGACTAGCGGGGGCCCTCTCCTACAATGAGCAGTTCTTC
TRBJ2-7	TRBV2	.	.	CASFSGVGEQYF	TGTGCCAGCTTCTCAGGGGTAGGGGAGCAGTACTTC
TRBJ1-2	TRBV7-9	.	TRBD1	CASSFYRDRGYGYTF	TGTGCCAGCAGCTTCTACCGGGACAGGGGCTATGGCTACACCTTC
TRBJ1-2	TRBV5-6	few	.	CASSFVGASSLYGYTF	TGTGCCAGCAGCTTTGTAGGGGCCTCTTCCCTCTATGGCTACACCTTC
TRBJ1-1	TRBV5-4	.	.	CASSPPGVGTEAFF	TGTGCCAGCAGCCCCCCAGGGGTGGGCACTGAAGCTTTCTTT
TRBJ2-3	TRBV5-1	.	.	CASSLEAASTDTQYF	TGCGCCAGCAGCTTGGAGGCGGCTAGCACAGATACGCAGTATTTT
TRBJ2-1	TRBV2	few	TRBD1	CASSHTTGFTYNEQFF	TGTGCCAGCAGTCACACGACAGGGTTTACCTACAATGAGCAGTTCTTC
TRBJ2-3	TRBV7-3	once	TRBD2	CASSPGGGRTDTQYF	TGTGCCAGCAGCCCGGGAGGAGGCCGGACAGATACGCAGTATTTT